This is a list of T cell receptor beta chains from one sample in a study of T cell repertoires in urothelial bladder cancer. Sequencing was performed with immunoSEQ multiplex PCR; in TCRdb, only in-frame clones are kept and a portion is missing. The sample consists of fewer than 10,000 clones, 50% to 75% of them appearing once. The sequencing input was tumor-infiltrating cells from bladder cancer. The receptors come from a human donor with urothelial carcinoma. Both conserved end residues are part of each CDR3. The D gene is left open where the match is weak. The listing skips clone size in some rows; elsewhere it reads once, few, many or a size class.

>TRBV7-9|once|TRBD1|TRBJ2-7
TGTGCCAGCAGCCTCGGGACAGGGACCTACGAGCAGTACTTC
CASSLGTGTYEQYF
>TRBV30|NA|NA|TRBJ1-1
TGTGCCTGGAGTGTGGTGATACTGAACACTGAAGCTTTCTTT
CAWSVVILNTEAFF
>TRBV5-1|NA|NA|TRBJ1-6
TGCGCCAGCAGCTTTGAGAATTCACCCCTCCACTTT
CASSFENSPLHF
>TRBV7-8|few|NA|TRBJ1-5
TGTGCCAGCAGCTTTCAGGGAGCGCAGCCCCAGCATTTT
CASSFQGAQPQHF
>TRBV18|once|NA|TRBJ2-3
TGTGCCAGCTCACCACAGGGATTTAGCACAGATACGCAGTATTTT
CASSPQGFSTDTQYF
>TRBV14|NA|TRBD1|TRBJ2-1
TGTGCCAGCAGCCGGACAGGGGTTACAATGAGGCAGTTCTTC
CASSRTGVTMRQFF
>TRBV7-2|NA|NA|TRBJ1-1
TGTGCCAGCAGCTTAGCTAGGGGGTGGATGAACACTGAAGCTTTCTTT
CASSLARGWMNTEAFF
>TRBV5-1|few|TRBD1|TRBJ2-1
TGCGCCAGCAGCTTGGAACAGGGGAAGAGGCAGTTCTTC
CASSLEQGKRQFF
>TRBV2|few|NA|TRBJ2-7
TGTGCCAGCAGTTCACAGGGTTTCGAGCAGTACTTC
CASSSQGFEQYF
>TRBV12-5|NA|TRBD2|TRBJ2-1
TGTGCTAGTGGTTTGGACAGGCTAGCGGGGTCCAATGAGCAGTTCTTC
CASGLDRLAGSNEQFF
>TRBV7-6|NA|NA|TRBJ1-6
TGTGCCGGCAGCTTAGAAGGGAAGGGTTATTCACCCCTCCACTTT
CAGSLEGKGYSPLHF
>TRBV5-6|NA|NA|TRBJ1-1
TGTGCCAGCAGCATTGTCGTCACTGAAGCTTTCTTT
CASSIVVTEAFF
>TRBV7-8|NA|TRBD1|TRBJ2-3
TGTGCCAGCAGCTTACAGGGACAGACCACAGATACGCAGTATTTT
CASSLQGQTTDTQYF
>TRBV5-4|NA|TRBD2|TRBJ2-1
TGTGCCAGCAGCTTGGGGACTAGCGAGATCTTC
CASSLGTSEIF
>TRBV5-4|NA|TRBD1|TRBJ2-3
TGTGCCAGCAGCCCCGGACAGGGAACAGATACGCAGTATTTT
CASSPGQGTDTQYF
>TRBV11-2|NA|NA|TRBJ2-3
TGTGCCAGCAGCAAGGCAGATACGCAGTATTTT
CASSKADTQYF
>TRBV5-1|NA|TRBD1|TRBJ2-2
TGCGCCAGCAGCTGGGGGACAGGGAGGGACACCGGGGAGCTGTTTTTT
CASSWGTGRDTGELFF
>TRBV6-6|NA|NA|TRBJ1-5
TGTGCCAGCAGCAAAGGACAGCTGAATAGCAATCAGCCCCAGCATTTT
CASSKGQLNSNQPQHF
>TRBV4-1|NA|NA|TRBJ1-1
TGCGCCAGCAGCCATACAAGGACAGTTATTGTGAACACTGAAGCTTTCTTT
CASSHTRTVIVNTEAFF
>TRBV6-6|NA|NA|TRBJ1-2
TGTGCCAGCAGTTCCGACTATGGCTACACCTTC
CASSSDYGYTF
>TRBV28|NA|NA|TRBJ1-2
TGTGCCAGCACCCGATCGGGGCGGGGCTATGGCTACACCTTC
CASTRSGRGYGYTF
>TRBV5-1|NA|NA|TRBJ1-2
TGCGCCAGCAGCTCAACTAATGGCTACACCTTC
CASSSTNGYTF
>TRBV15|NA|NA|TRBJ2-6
TGTGCCACCAGTAAAAGTAAGGTCAAGGGAACCTCTGGGGCCAACGTCCTGACTTTC
CATSKSKVKGTSGANVLTF
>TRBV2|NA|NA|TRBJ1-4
TGTGCCAGCAGTGAACTTTGGGGCCTTACAACTAATGAAAAACTGTTTTTT
CASSELWGLTTNEKLFF
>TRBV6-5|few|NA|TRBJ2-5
TGTGCCAGCAGTTACGGGACGGCCATTAGGGAGACCCAGTACTTC
CASSYGTAIRETQYF
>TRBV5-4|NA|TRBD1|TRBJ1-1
TGTGCCAGCAGGGGGGACAGGGGGCGCTTAACTGAAGCTTTCTTT
CASRGDRGRLTEAFF
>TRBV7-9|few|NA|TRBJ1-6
TGTGCCAGCAGCTCCGATACTTCAACAGGGAATTCACCCCTCCACTTT
CASSSDTSTGNSPLHF
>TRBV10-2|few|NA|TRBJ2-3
TGCGCCAGCAGTGAGTCCGGGCAGGGGTCGGATACGCAGTATTTT
CASSESGQGSDTQYF
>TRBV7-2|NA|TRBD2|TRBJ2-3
TGTGCCAGCAGCTTAACTAGCGGGGGGGGCACAGATACGCAGTATTTT
CASSLTSGGGTDTQYF
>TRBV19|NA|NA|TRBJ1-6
TGTGCCAGTAGTATGCCTGTCAGGAGGTCCGATTCACCCCTCCACTTT
CASSMPVRRSDSPLHF
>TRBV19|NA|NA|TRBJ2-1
TGTGCCAGTAGTCACAGGGCCAATGAGCAGTTCTTC
CASSHRANEQFF
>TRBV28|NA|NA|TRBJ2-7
TGTGCCAGCAGTTCCCGGGCCTACGAGCAGTACTTC
CASSSRAYEQYF
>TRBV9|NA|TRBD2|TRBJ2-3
TGTGCCAGCAGCGTAGGCCCCAGCGGGGGGGAAGGGACGCAGTATTTT
CASSVGPSGGEGTQYF
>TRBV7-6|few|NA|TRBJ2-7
TGTGCCAGCAGTCGAAGACTGACAGGCGCGGAAGAGCAGTACTTC
CASSRRLTGAEEQYF
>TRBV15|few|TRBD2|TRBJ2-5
TGTGCCACCAGCAGAGATCGGACTAGCGGGCAAGAGACCCAGTACTTC
CATSRDRTSGQETQYF
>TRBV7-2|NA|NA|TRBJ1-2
TGTGCCAGCAGCTTAGGGGTTGGCGCACAGGCTTCAAACACCTTC
CASSLGVGAQASNTF
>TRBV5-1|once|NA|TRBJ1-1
TGCGCCAGCAGCTTGGGCCAGCAACTATGGGGCACTGAAGCTTTCTTT
CASSLGQQLWGTEAFF
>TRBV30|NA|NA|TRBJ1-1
TGTGCCTTCTCTGGTGTGGGGAACACTGAAGCTTTCTTT
CAFSGVGNTEAFF
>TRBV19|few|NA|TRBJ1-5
TGTGCCAGTAGTATTCACAGGGCCAGCAATCAGCCCCAGCATTTT
CASSIHRASNQPQHF
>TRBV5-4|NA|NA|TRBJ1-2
TGTGCCAGCAGCTTGATAAGTGACCTCGGCGGCTACACCTTC
CASSLISDLGGYTF
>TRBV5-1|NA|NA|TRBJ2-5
TGCGCCAGCAGCTTGGGAGGTAAAGAGACCCAGTACTTC
CASSLGGKETQYF
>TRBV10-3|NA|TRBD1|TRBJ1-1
TGTGCCATCAGTGAAAAGGGGGCATCGGGCACTGAAGCTTTCTTT
CAISEKGASGTEAFF
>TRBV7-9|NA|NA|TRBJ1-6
TGTGCCAGCAGCTTAGCGCGAGGGATGAATTCACCCCTCCACTTT
CASSLARGMNSPLHF
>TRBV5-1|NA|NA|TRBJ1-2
TGCGCCAGCAGCGCGACAGAGAGAGGCGGCTACACCTTC
CASSATERGGYTF
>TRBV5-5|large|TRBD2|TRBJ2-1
TGTGCCAGCAGCACACCGGGACTAGCGGACAATGAGCAGTTCTTC
CASSTPGLADNEQFF
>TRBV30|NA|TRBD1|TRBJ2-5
TGTGCCTGGAGTGTACGAGGGACAGGGCAAGAGACCCAGTACTTC
CAWSVRGTGQETQYF
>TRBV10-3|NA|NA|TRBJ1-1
TGTGCCAGCCATCGCATGGTGGGGGTGAACACTGAAGCTTTCTTT
CASHRMVGVNTEAFF
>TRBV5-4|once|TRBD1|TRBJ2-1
TGTGCCAGCAGCTACGGACAGGGGGTTGGTGAGCAGTTCTTC
CASSYGQGVGEQFF
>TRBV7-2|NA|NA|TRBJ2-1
TGTGCCAGCAGCTTAGGAGGGGATAGGCCTCGGGGCAATGAGCAGTTCTTC
CASSLGGDRPRGNEQFF
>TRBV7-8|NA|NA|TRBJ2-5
TGTGCCAGCAGCTTAGTTAGGGAGACCCAGTACTTC
CASSLVRETQYF
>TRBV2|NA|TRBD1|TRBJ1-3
TGTGCCAGCAGTGGGACAGGGAATGTCGGGAACACCATATATTTT
CASSGTGNVGNTIYF